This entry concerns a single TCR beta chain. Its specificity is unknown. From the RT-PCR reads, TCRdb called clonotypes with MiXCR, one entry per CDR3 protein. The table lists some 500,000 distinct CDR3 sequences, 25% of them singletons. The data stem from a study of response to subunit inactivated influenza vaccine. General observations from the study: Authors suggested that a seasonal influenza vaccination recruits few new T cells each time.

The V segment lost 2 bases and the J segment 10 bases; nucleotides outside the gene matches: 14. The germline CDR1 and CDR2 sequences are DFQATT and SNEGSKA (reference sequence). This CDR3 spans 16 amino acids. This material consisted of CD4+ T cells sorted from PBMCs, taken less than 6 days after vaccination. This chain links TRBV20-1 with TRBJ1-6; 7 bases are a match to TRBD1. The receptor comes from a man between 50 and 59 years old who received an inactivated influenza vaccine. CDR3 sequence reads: CSARTQGPLVFSPLHF. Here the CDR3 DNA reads TGCAGTGCTAGAACACAGGGGCCCCTCGTCTTCTCACCCCTCCACTTT.